A selection of T cell receptor beta chains follows, all from one sample in a study of shared clonotypes between healthy human individuals. Libraries were prepared by immunoSEQ multiplex PCR; TCRdb keeps only in-frame clonotypes and omits some of them. Here the sample spans 90,000 to 130,000 clones, about 63% being singletons. Input material: memory CD8+ T cells sorted from blood. The origin of the receptors is a woman aged 25-40 years in good health. Both conserved end residues are part of each CDR3.

V gene	CDR3 protein
TRBV5-1	CASSLLQEKNIQYF
TRBV14	CASSQDMADGYTF
TRBV14	CASSQGRGRGQFF
TRBV7-2	CASSLARNRVSGRDRLHNEQFF
TRBV7-9	CASSFWAAGGASYEQYF
TRBV6-6	CASSYLAVSSYEQYF
TRBV28	CASSPPYRNTEAFF
TRBV10-1	CASRPNRDTEAFF
TRBV27	CASRPLAGSYNEQFF
TRBV29-1	CSAGDVHSYEQYF
TRBV7-9	CASSLAGGPGEQYF
TRBV28	CASSVRRGRHQNTEAFF
TRBV28	CASKSEGNTEAFF
TRBV19	CASSILLRQGRYEQYF
TRBV28	CASSQLRMRERYEQYF
TRBV6-4	CASSSGDTDTQYF
TRBV15	CATSRDVGGSNEKLFF
TRBV10-3	CAISDSLPSYEQYF
TRBV7-2	CASSSLPLMTSARITEQFF
TRBV5-1	CASRGGSYEQYF
TRBV6-4	CASSSSWQGSSYEQYF
TRBV5-6	CASSWEGIWASNYEQYF